This T cell receptor (beta chain) appears in the sequencing data of a study of T-cell memory formation after mild COVID-19. The study's findings and limits: SARS-CoV-2 specificity was not confirmed for second-wave clones peaking on day 37.

TCRdb re-analysed the 5' RACE reads in MiXCR, keeping a single row per CDR3 protein. The profile shows around 47,000 distinct CDR3 sequences, roughly 9.8% of them singletons. CDR1 is SGHDT and CDR2 is YYEEEE in the germline V gene. This CDR3 is 10 amino acids long. The V end was cut by 4 bases, the J end by 5 bases, with 4 bases between. This clonotype was seen a handful of times. Its antigen is as yet unknown. Sequencing was performed on PBMCs or a T cell subset sorted from them (not recorded which). This clonotype was sampled from an adult woman who had mild COVID-19 (a few samples of this study predate the infection). Cell type and time point are not known. This rearrangement joins TRBV5-6 to TRBJ2-7; D ambiguous. The CDR3, as DNA: TGTGCCAGCAGCCCGAACGAGCAGTACTTC. This encodes CASSPNEQYF.